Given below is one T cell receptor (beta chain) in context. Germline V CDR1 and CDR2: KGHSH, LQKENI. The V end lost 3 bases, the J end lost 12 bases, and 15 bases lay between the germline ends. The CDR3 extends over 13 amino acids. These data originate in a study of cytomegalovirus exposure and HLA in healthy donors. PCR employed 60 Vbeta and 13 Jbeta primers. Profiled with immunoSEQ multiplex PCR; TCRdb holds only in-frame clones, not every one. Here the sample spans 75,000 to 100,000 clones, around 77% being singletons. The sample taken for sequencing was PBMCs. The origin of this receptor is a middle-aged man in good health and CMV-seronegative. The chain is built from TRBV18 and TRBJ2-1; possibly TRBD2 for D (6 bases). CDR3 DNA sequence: TGTGCCAGCTCACCCCCAGGTTGGGGAGGGCAGTTCTTC. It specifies CASSPPGWGGQFF.